The source of this TCR beta chain is a study of blood T cell repertoires in COVID-19. Produced via immunoSEQ multiplex PCR; TCRdb's table is partial and in-frame only. The data contain 200,000 to 250,000 clones, around nine tenths of them singletons. The germline gives CDR1 SNHLY, CDR2 FYNNEI. J gave up 2 bases and V 8 bases, and 11 bases lay outside the gene matches. The CDR3 has 16 amino acids. V usage is TRBV2 and J usage is TRBJ2-5, with 10 nucleotides matching TRBD1. The origin of this receptor is a woman in her thirties who had been exposed to COVID-19. Sequencing used PBMCs or T cells enriched from blood (not recorded which). The CDR3 protein is CASFSRDRGRQETQYF. For the CDR3, the DNA is TGTGCCAGCTTCTCTAGGGACAGGGGACGTCAAGAGACCCAGTACTTC.